The present T cell receptor (beta chain) was sequenced within a study of Graves' ophthalmopathy and Graves' hyperthyroidism. Across the study: At initial diagnosis, peripheral blood was obtained, and this preceded any treatment.

Study-level results: Most expanded clonotypes from thyroid (those above 0.001 frequency) were also found in blood. The model forecast ophthalmopathy progression, reaching 70.59% sensitivity and less than 75% specificity.

V was pared by 0 bases and J by 6 bases, with 15 bases between. Germline V gene data show CDR1 as MNHEY and CDR2 as SVGAGI. There are 15 residues in the CDR3. This clonotype was recorded many times. Its antigen remains unidentified. RNA transcripts provided the template for amplifying TCR beta CDR3 regions. Scientists carried out first-round RT-PCR using HTBI primers and then a second-round multiplex PCR. TCRdb reprocessed the multiplex PCR reads with MiXCR, giving one entry per CDR3 protein. The sample holds some 350,000 distinct CDR3 sequences; 17% are singletons and the top ten take 2.4%. Sequencing was carried out using peripheral blood. The clonotype was recovered from an adult woman with stable Graves' hyperthyroidism. The chain joins TRBV6-5 to TRBJ2-7, with D hard to call. The CDR3 reads CASSYSRLLGSEQYF. CDR3 coding DNA: TGTGCCAGCAGTTACTCGCGACTCTTGGGTTCCGAGCAGTACTTC.